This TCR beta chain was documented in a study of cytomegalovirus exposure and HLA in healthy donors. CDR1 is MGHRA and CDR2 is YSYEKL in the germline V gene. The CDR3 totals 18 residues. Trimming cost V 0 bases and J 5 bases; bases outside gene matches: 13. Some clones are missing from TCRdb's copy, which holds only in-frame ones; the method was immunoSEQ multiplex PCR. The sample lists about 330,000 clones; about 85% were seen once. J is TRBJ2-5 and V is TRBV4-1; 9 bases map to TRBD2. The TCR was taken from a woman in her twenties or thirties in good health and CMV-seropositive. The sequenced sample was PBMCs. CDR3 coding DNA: TGCGCCAGCAGCCAAGATGGGGACGTAGCGGGAGCTCGCGAGACCCAGTACTTC. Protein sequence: CASSQDGDVAGARETQYF.